These T cell receptor beta chains were read from a single sample in a study of blood T cell repertoires in COVID-19. Here immunoSEQ multiplex PCR was the method, and the copy in TCRdb shows in-frame clones only, minus some. This sample yields over 130,000 clones, of which about 87% are seen a single time; roughly 4% belongs to the top ten. Sequenced input: PBMCs or T cells enriched from blood (not recorded which). Receptors were obtained from a man between 50 and 59 years old in a cohort exposed to, infected with or recovered from COVID-19 (not recorded which). CDR3s leave out the opening cysteine and the closing phenylalanine or tryptophan.

j_call v_call cdr3_aa
TRBJ2-7 TRBV13 ASSPPSGGPAYEQY
TRBJ2-7 TRBV27 ASSYRAFSYEQY
TRBJ1-1 TRBV5-1 ASSLRSDTEAF
TRBJ2-7 TRBV7-2 ASSPDRVYEQY
TRBJ2-1 TRBV7-5 VRSKGTSGDNEQF
TRBJ2-1 TRBV10-2 ASSESGMDNEQF
TRBJ2-7 TRBV14 ASSQDSGRYEQY
TRBJ2-7 TRBV5-1 ASGLFPYEQY
TRBJ2-7 TRBV29-1 SVLQGTNYEQY
TRBJ2-5 TRBV18 ASTTGVQETQY
TRBJ2-5 TRBV3-1/TRBV3-2 ASSPRGGGETQY
TRBJ2-7 TRBV29-1 SVGGRSSYEQY
TRBJ2-2 TRBV5-5 ASKGAANTGELF
TRBJ1-1 TRBV9 ASSVGQVNTEAF
TRBJ2-2 TRBV7-9 ASSLDFDTGELF
TRBJ2-1 TRBV19 ASCRTSGRDEQF
TRBJ1-1 TRBV5-4 ASSQNGRQRMNTEAF
TRBJ2-3 TRBV7-6 ASSPVAGASTDTQY
TRBJ1-2 TRBV4-3 ASSQDRGASYT